The next 12 T cell receptor beta chains were all read from a single sample in a study of CD4 T cells in relation to SARS-CoV-2 and coronaviruses. The unexposed donors gave CD4+ T cells in about 2011-2018, prior to COVID-19. Isolation of CD4+ T cells took place after 10 days in culture. The table came from immunoSEQ multiplex PCR; TCRdb's copy has only in-frame clones and leaves some out. The sample carries 32,000 or so clones, approximately 76% recorded once. Their antigens are not known. The specimen sequenced was CD4+ T cells from PBMCs, cultured in vitro. The receptors derive from a human donor in good health.

The sample holds a few counts of this clone. The chain carries TRBV5-6 and TRBJ1-2; tentatively, D is TRBD1 (5 bases). This CDR3 contains 13 residues. The V gene's germline CDR1 is SGHDT and CDR2 YYEEEE. The V end was cut by 4 bases, the J end by 7 bases, with 14 bases between. CDR3 nucleotide sequence: TGTGCCAGCAGCCCCCGAAGGGGTTCTGGCTACACCTTC. Protein: CASSPRRGSGYTF.

The chain links TRBV12-3 or TRBV12-4 to TRBJ2-2; no reliable D call. V was pared by 3 bases and J by 10 bases, with 12 bases between. The length of the CDR3 is 13 residues. This CDR3 reads CASSLGNGAELFF. CDR3 nucleotide sequence: TGTGCCAGCAGTTTGGGGAACGGAGCGGAGCTGTTTTTT.

V is TRBV9 and J is TRBJ2-1; D is uncertain. Germline values: CDR1 SGDLS, CDR2 YYNGEE. The V and J ends lost 4 bases and 2 bases respectively, with 13 bases between them. This CDR3 region has 15 residues. CDR3 residues: CASSPGVAPYNEQFF. CDR3 nucleotides: TGTGCCAGCAGCCCTGGGGTCGCACCCTACAATGAGCAGTTCTTC.

The rearrangement uses TRBV2 and TRBJ2-3, with unresolved D. CDR1 is SNHLY and CDR2 is FYNNEI in the germline V gene. Trimming pared 7 bases from V and 0 bases from J, leaving 11 bases between. The CDR3 loop spans 14 amino acids. The CDR3 DNA sequence: TGTGCCAGCATTGGGAAAACTAGCACAGATACGCAGTATTTT. Translating gives CASIGKTSTDTQYF.

The J gene is TRBJ1-2, the V gene TRBV28; D is perhaps TRBD1 (6 bases). This CDR3 region has 13 residues. The V gene's germline CDR1 is MDHEN and CDR2 SYDVKM. Deletions cut 7 bases from V and 8 bases from J, with 17 bases between. CDR3 DNA sequence: TGTGCCAGCACCGTAGTGGGGGGCGGCGGCTACACCTTC. It is translated as CASTVVGGGGYTF.

Concerning this clone: At one end, the junction sequence differs from germline, possibly due to a read error. The J gene is TRBJ1-5, the V gene TRBV4-1; 7 positions match TRBD1. There are 13 residues in the CDR3. CDR1 MGHRA and CDR2 YSYEKL come from the germline V gene. CDR3 in amino acids: CASSEDRDQPQHF. CDR3 nucleotides: TGCGCCAGCAGCGAAGACAGGGATCAGCCCCAGCATTTT.

This rearrangement joins TRBV29-1 to TRBJ1-2; D remains unclear. Germline V gene data show CDR1 as SQVTM and CDR2 as ANQGSEA. V lost 6 bases and J 8 bases, leaving 25 bases between the germline ends. The CDR3 covers 15 residues. CDR3 coding DNA: TGCAGCGTGGCCCCCCGTAGGGATGGGAATGGAGGCTACACCTTC. Encoded protein: CSVAPRRDGNGGYTF. Variable domain in full (rest from reference TRBV29-1 and TRBJ1-2): SAVISQKPSRDICQRGTSLTIQCQVDSQVTMMFWYRQQPGQSLTLIATANQGSEATYESGFVIDKFPISRPNLTFSTLTVSNMSPEDSSIYLCSVAPRRDGNGGYTFGSGTRLTVV.

V is TRBV4-3 and J is TRBJ2-1; D unclear. The V gene's germline CDR1 is LGHNA and CDR2 YSLEER. The CDR3 is made up of 14 amino acids. The V gene lost 0 bases and the J gene lost 10 bases, with 13 bases spanning the gap. The CDR3 region is CASSQDPLAKEQFF. CDR3 coding DNA: TGCGCCAGCAGCCAAGATCCATTAGCTAAGGAGCAGTTCTTC.

The chain combines TRBV10-2 with TRBJ1-4; TRBD1 agrees at 9 bases. The CDR3 sequence is 15 residues long. The germline V gene has CDR1 WSHSY and CDR2 SAAADI. With V trimmed by 6 bases and J by 8 bases, 10 bases remained unmatched. For the CDR3, the DNA is TGCGCCAGCAGGGACTCGGACAGGGGTGACGAAAAACTGTTTTTT. This encodes CASRDSDRGDEKLFF.

V usage is TRBV14 and J usage is TRBJ1-2; D remains ambiguous. V was pared by 4 bases and J by 6 bases, with 12 bases between. The V gene's germline CDR1 is SGHDN and CDR2 FVKESK. The CDR3 contains 13 residues. The CDR3 region is CASSPLRNNGYTF. The DNA for the CDR3 is TGTGCCAGCAGCCCGCTGAGGAATAATGGCTACACCTTC.

This clone has only a few counts. V gene TRBV7-2 combines with J gene TRBJ1-2, with D unclear. With 5 bases removed from V and 8 bases from J, the gap between germline ends came to 12 bases. Germline lookup yields CDR1 SGHTA and CDR2 FQGNSA. The CDR3 runs to 12 residues. The CDR3, as DNA: TGTGCCAGCAGCCCTATAAACCGGGGCTACACCTTC. It specifies CASSPINRGYTF. Full variable domain (missing parts from reference TRBV7-2 and TRBJ1-2): GAGVSQSPSNKVTEKGKDVELRCDPISGHTALYWYRQSLGQGLEFLIYFQGNSAPDKSGLPSDRFSAERTGGSVSTLTIQRTQQEDSAVYLCASSPINRGYTFGSGTRLTVV.

V usage is TRBV9 and J usage is TRBJ2-7; the match to TRBD2 covers 7 bases. The trim removed 3 bases at V and 12 bases at J, leaving 6 bases unmatched. The CDR3 totals 11 residues. Germline V CDR1 and CDR2: SGDLS, YYNGEE. The CDR3 DNA is TGTGCCAGCAGCGCGGGGGGAATGCGGTACTTC. It encodes CASSAGGMRYF.